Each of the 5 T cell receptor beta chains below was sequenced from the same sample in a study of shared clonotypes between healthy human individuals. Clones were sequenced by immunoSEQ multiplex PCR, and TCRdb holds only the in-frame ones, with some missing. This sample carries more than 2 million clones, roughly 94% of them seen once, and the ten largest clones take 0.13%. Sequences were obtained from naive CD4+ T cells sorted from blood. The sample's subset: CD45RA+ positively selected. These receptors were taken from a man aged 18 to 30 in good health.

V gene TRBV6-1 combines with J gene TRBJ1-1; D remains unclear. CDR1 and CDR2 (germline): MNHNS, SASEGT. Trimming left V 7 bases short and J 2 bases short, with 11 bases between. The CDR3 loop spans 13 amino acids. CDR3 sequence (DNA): TGTGCCAGCAATTTTGGCAGTAACACTGAAGCTTTCTTT. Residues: CASNFGSNTEAFF.

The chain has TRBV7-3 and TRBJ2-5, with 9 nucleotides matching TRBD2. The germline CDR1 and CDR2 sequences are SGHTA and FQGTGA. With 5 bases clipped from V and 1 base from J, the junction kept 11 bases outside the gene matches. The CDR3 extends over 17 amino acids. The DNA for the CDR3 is TGTGCCAGCAGCAACGAAGGGGTAGCGGGGGCCCAAGAGACCCAGTACTTC. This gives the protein CASSNEGVAGAQETQYF.

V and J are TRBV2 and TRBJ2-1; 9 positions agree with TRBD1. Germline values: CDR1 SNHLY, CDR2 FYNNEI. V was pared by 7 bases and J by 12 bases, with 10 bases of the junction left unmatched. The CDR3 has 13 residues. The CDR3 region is CASTLQGAQVQFF. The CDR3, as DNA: TGTGCCAGCACCCTACAGGGGGCGCAAGTGCAGTTCTTC.

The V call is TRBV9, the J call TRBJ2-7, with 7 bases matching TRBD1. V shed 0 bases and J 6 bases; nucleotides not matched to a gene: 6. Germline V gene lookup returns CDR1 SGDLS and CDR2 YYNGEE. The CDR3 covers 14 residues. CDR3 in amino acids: CASSVEQGVTEQYF. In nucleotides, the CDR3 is TGTGCCAGCAGCGTAGAGCAGGGGGTGACCGAGCAGTACTTC.

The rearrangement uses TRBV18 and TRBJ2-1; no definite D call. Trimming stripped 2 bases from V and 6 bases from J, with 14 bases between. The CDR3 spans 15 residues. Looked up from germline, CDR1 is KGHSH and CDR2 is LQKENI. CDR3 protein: CASSPAADRGNEQFF. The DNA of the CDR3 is TGTGCCAGCTCACCAGCGGCGGATCGAGGCAATGAGCAGTTCTTC.